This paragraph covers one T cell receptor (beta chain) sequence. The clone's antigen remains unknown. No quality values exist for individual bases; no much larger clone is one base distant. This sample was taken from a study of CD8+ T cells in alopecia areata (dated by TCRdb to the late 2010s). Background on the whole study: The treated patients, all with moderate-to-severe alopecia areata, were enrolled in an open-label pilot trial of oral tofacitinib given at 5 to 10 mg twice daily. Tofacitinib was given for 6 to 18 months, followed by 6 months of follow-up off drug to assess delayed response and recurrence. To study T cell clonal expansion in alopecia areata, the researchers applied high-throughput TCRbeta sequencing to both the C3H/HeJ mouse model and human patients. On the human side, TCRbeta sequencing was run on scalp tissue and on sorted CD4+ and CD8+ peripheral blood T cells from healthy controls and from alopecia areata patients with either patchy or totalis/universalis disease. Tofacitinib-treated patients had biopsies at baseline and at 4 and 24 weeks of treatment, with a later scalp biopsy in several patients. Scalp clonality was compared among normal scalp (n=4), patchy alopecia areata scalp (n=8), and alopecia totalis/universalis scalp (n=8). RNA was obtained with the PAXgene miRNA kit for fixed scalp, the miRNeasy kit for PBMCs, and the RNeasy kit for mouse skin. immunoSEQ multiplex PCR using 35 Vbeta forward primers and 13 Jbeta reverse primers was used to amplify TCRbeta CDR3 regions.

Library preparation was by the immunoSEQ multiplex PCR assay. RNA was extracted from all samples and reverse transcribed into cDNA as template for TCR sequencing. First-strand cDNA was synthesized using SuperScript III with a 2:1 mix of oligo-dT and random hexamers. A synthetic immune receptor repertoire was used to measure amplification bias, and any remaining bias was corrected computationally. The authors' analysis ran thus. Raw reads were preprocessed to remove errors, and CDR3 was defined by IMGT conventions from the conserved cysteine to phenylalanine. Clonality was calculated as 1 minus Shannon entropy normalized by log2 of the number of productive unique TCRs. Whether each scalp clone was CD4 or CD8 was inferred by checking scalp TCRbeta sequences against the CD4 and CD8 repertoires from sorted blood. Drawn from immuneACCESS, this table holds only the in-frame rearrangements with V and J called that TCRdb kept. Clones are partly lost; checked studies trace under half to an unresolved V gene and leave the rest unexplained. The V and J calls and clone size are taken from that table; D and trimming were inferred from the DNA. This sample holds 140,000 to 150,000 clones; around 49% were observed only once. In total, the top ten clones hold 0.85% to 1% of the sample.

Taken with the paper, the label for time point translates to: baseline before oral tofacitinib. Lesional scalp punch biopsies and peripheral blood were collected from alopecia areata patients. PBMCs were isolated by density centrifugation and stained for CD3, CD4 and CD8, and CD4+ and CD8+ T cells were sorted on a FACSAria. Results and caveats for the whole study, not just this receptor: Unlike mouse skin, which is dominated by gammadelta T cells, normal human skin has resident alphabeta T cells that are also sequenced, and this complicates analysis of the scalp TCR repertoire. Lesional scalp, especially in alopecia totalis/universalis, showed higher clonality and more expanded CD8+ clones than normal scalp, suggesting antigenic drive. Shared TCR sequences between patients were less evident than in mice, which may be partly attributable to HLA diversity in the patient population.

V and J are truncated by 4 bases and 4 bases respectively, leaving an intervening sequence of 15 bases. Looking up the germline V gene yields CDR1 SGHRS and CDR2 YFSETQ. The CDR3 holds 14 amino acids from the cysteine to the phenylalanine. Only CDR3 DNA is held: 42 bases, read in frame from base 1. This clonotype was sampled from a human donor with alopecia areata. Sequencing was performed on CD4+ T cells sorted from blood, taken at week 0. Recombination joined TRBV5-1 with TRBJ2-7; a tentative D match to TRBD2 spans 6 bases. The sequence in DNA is TGCGCCAGCAGCGTAGAAGGGAGGCTATACGAGCAGTACTTC. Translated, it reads CASSVEGRLYEQYF.